This T cell receptor (beta chain) was recovered during a study of cytomegalovirus exposure and HLA in healthy donors. PCR amplification relied on 60 Vbeta primers (plus 13 Jbeta primers). Profiled with immunoSEQ multiplex PCR; TCRdb holds only in-frame clones, not every one. The sample has 150,000 to 190,000 clones, about three quarters seen once. Per the germline V gene, CDR1 is ENHRY and CDR2 is SYGVKD. V was pared by 6 bases and J by 6 bases, with 12 bases between. This CDR3 contains 12 residues. About this clone itself: The target antigen is unknown.

Each donor's status was that of a healthy bone marrow donor. The study, taken as a whole, reports: When a later analysis compared HLA-associated TCR beta chains with equally common others, the HLA-associated chains turned out to be more clonally expanded and to have lower generation probabilities.

The sequence was collected from a man aged 18 to 35 in good health and CMV-seronegative. Sample: PBMCs. The V gene is TRBV10-3, the J gene TRBJ2-7; no firm D call. The CDR3, as DNA: TGTGCCATCAGCCCTACTACTCTCGAGCAGTACTTC. Its protein is CAISPTTLEQYF.